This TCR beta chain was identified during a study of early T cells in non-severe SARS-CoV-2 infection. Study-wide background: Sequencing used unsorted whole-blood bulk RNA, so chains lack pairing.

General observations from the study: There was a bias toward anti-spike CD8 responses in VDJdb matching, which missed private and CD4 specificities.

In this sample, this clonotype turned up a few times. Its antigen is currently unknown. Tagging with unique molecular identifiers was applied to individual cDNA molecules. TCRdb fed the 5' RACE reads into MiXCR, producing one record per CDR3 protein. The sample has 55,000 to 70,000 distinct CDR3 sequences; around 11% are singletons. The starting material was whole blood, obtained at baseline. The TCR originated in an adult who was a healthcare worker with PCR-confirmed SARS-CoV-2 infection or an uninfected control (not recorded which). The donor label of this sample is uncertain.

CDR3 in amino acids: CASSLETDRPYTF. For the CDR3, the DNA is TGCGCCAGCAGCTTGGAGACAGACAGGCCGTATACCTTC. V and J are TRBV5-1 and TRBJ1-2, with a tentative D call TRBD1 (6 bases). The V end lost 0 bases, the J end lost 14 bases, and 17 bases lay between the germline ends. This CDR3 comprises 13 residues. Germline V gene sequence: CDR1 SGHRS, CDR2 YFSETQ. Complete variable domain (other parts from reference TRBV5-1 and TRBJ1-2): KAGVTQTPRYLIKTRGQQVTLSCSPISGHRSVSWYQQTPGQGLQFLFEYFSETQRNKGNFPGRFSGRQFSNSRSEMNVSTLELGDSALYLCASSLETDRPYTFGSGTRLTVV.